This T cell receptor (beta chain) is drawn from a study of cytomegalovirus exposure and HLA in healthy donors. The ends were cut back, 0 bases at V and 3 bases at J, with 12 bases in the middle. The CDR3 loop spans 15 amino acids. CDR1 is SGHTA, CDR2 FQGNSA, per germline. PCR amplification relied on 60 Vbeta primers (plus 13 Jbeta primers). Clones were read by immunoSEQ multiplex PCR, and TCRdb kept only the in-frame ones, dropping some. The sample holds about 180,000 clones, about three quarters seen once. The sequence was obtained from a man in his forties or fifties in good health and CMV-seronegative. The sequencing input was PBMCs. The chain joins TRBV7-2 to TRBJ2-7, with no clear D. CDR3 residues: CASSLARNNYYEQYF. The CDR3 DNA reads TGTGCCAGCAGCTTAGCGCGGAACAATTACTACGAGCAGTACTTC.